The entry that follows covers one T cell receptor (beta chain) sequence. Its antigen is unknown. The data are from a study of shared clonotypes between healthy human individuals. Study background: The plates for each donor numbered three CD4 naive, three CD4 memory, two CD8 naive and one CD8 memory.

Study-wide points: The study found lower generation probabilities in non-shared clonotypes than in those shared by all four donors. Shared clonotypes: about 4.6% naive CD4, under 4% naive CD8, 2.3% memory CD4, 0.4% to 0.45% memory CD8. Owing to a small donor count, the genetic and exposure-history diversity represented was limited.

This CDR3 is built from 15 residues. The trim removed 0 bases at V and 4 bases at J, leaving 7 bases unmatched. Germline V lookup: CDR1 SGDLS, CDR2 YYNGEE. This table comes from immunoSEQ multiplex PCR, and its TCRdb copy is limited to in-frame clones, with some not included. The sample has roughly 1,500,000 clones; 95% to 99% are singletons. Sequencing was performed on naive CD4+ T cells sorted from blood. The sample's subset: CD45RA+ positively selected. This chain connects TRBV9 to TRBJ2-7; TRBD1 aligns across 7 bases. The receptor's source is a man between 25 and 39 years old in good health. CDR3 amino acids: CASSVAVQGVYEQYF. The CDR3 nucleotides read TGTGCCAGCAGCGTAGCTGTGCAGGGGGTATACGAGCAGTACTTC.